This T cell receptor (beta chain) was sequenced in a study of cytomegalovirus exposure and HLA in healthy donors. Study-level background: Ancestry clustering placed around four fifths of around 400 genotyped donors in the Caucasian-associated cluster.

The CDR3 contains 16 residues. Germline lookup yields CDR1 SEHNR and CDR2 FQNEAQ (reference sequence). Trimming removed 5 bases from V and 2 bases from J; junction bases left unmatched: 6. Study-level findings and limits: TCR beta sequences reportedly predicted the HLA-A and HLA-B alleles of most subjects accurately. Some TCR beta chains (about 180 of them) were listed as cytomegalovirus-associated.

Worth noting for this clone: Its specificity is not known.

This PCR relied on a set of 60 Vbeta primers and 13 Jbeta primers. Profiled with immunoSEQ multiplex PCR; TCRdb holds only in-frame clones, not every one. The table includes approximately 89,000 clones, about 70% detected once. The receptor's source is a female donor in good health and CMV-seronegative. J is TRBJ2-3 and V is TRBV7-9, with TRBD2 matching over 11 bases. The sample consisted of PBMCs. The CDR3 loop reads CASSPRLAGLTDTQYF. The CDR3 region has the DNA TGTGCCAGCAGCCCAAGACTAGCGGGACTCACAGATACGCAGTATTTT.